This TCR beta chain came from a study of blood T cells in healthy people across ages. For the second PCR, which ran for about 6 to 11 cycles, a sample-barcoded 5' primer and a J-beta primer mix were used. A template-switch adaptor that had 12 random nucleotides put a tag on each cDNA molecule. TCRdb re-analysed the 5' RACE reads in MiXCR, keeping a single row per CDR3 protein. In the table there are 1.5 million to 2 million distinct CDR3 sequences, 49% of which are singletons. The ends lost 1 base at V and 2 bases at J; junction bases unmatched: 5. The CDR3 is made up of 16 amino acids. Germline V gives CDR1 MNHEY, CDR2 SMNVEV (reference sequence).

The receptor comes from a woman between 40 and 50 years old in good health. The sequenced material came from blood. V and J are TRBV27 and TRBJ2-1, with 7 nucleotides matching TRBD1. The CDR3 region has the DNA TGTGCCAGCAGTTTATTTGGACAGGCCACCTACAATGAGCAGTTCTTC. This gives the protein CASSLFGQATYNEQFF.